This entry features one TCR beta chain sequence. Its antigen has not been determined. No much larger clone exists at a distance of one base, and base qualities are not known. This sample was included in a study of shared clonotypes between healthy human individuals (dated by TCRdb to about 2020). Background on the whole study: Three men and a couple of women, aged 18 to 49 years, made up the cohort. Per donor, leukapheresis produced somewhere between about 0.94 and 10 billion PBMCs. For each donor, CD4 naive and CD4 memory were each given three plates, CD8 naive was given two plates, and CD8 memory was given one plate. To increase sequencing depth and limit assay-specific biases, TCR repertoire library preparation and sequencing were carried out by different laboratories using diverse techniques. The study deeply sequenced blood TCR repertoires of about 5 healthy adults to estimate repertoire size and the extent of clonotype sharing between individuals.

TCR CDR3 regions were amplified from genomic DNA by multiplex PCR using the deep immunoSEQ assay. For each cell subset, the extracted genomic DNA was distributed evenly across all wells of several immunoSEQ 96-well plates, and each plate served as one replicate. Each replicate PCR for sorted subsets received 150 to 250 ng genomic DNA, equal to roughly 29,000 T cell genomes. Purified libraries were quantified with a Qubit 3.0 fluorometer, sized on a Bioanalyzer 2100, and re-quantified with the KAPA Library Quantification kit. Every immunoSEQ 96-well plate was sequenced on a separate single-read 150-cycle Illumina NextSeq 550 flow cell. Processing in the source paper ran as follows. Because the immunoSEQ output included only junctional sequences and no quality scores, the filtering could not be the same as the filtering used for full-length reads. Sequences were annotated with PyIR, a Python wrapper for IgBLAST v1.9, and V/J genes and CDR3 were assigned using IMGT germline references. Reads were filtered out if the reads had weak V/J assignments (E-value above 1e-6), no CDR3, stop codons, out-of-frame junctions, or ambiguous translated residues. A V3J clonotype was defined by an identical inferred V gene, J gene, and CDR3 amino acid sequence. The percentage overlap between two repertoires was calculated by dividing the number of shared unique clonotypes by the size of the smaller repertoire. RTK rarefaction, the Chao1 estimator, and Recon v2.1 estimates of unobserved clonotypes were used to assess repertoire richness. For all TCRbeta clonotypes obtained by the gDNA method from a handful of donors, generation probabilities were computed with OLGA. As stored in TCRdb, this immuneACCESS dataset retains in-frame rearrangements with V and J assigned. A fraction of the clones does not appear; measured against another copy, unresolved V genes explain less than half of the discrepancy, and the remainder lacks a known reason. Clonal size and the V and J genes are those of that table, whereas D and trimming came from the DNA. The table for this sample lists about 820,000 clones; 92% of them were counted only once. Together, the top ten hold around 24% of the sample.

For the CD8 naive samples, CD45RO-negative cells were positively selected for CCR7, yielding a CD45RA+CCR7+ population from which TemRA cells were excluded. The donors were healthy, HIV-negative adults with no recently reported acute infections or vaccinations. Every donor was a Caucasian adult living in Nashville, Tennessee, USA. After blood collection by leukapheresis, PBMCs were isolated using Ficoll-Histopaque density gradient centrifugation and then cryopreserved in the vapor phase of liquid nitrogen. Analytical flow cytometry was used to check the purity and quantity of each magnetically sorted T cell population. Each sorted fraction had its genomic DNA isolated and then quantified by UV absorbance on a Nanodrop 2000c. Broader findings and caveats from the paper: Even with the large sequencing depth, rarefaction of the sorted-subset datasets indicated that sequencing was incomplete. Sampling was restricted to blood, and TCR repertoires in tissue are likely to differ from TCR repertoires in blood. Pairwise subsampling indicated that sequencing depth was expected to affect the degree of clonotype sharing among donors. Because the study included only a small number of donors, the genetic and exposure-history diversity represented was limited. Compared with non-shared clonotypes, the clonotypes found in all four sorted-subset donors had higher generation probabilities. When a few donors were compared, the shared fraction of clonotypes was around 5.1% for naive CD4, roughly 3.4% for naive CD8, more than 2% for memory CD4, and roughly 0.43% for memory CD8. Larger estimated clonotype richness was generally found for naive subsets than for memory subsets.

The germline V and J ends show losses of 3 bases and 6 bases respectively, and no gene match explains 9 bases of the junction. From the cysteine through the phenylalanine, the CDR3 covers 16 amino acids. The kept DNA is CDR3 alone, 48 bases in frame from the first base. CDR1 SQVTM and CDR2 ANQGSEA are derived from the germline V gene. The chain is encoded by TRBV29-1 joined to TRBJ2-2, with 11 bases matching TRBD2. The specimen was naive CD8+ T cells sorted from blood. Explained via the paper, the cell subset or site label denotes: CD45RA+CCR7+. The sequence came from a man aged 25 to 40 in good health. The CDR3 reads as follows: CSVEGSSGRISGELFF. The DNA reads TGCAGCGTTGAGGGATCTAGCGGGAGGATCTCCGGGGAGCTGTTTTTT.